Listed below are T cell receptor beta chains from one sample, sequenced in a study of CD8 T cells in ankylosing spondylitis. TCRdb reanalysed the 5' RACE reads using MiXCR and keeps one entry per CDR3 protein. The data show more than 25,000 distinct CDR3 sequences, around 14% seen once. The sample taken for sequencing was blood. All receptors come from a male donor with ankylosing spondylitis or in good health (not recorded which). Each CDR3 is given with its conserved first and last residue. Each record gives: D gene, clone size, J gene, V gene, CDR3 DNA, CDR3 protein. The D gene is left open where the match is weak. Expanded clones get a size class; other rows say once, few or many, or leave the size out.

d_call: .; clone_size: .; j_call: TRBJ1-1; v_call: TRBV2; cdr3_nt: TGTGCCAGCAGCGTGAAAGGGAGGAACACTGAAGCTTTCTTT; cdr3_aa: CASSVKGRNTEAFF
d_call: .; clone_size: .; j_call: TRBJ2-2; v_call: TRBV7-2; cdr3_nt: TGTGCCAGCAGCTCGCTACGATCCACCGGGGAGCTGTTTTTT; cdr3_aa: CASSSLRSTGELFF
d_call: .; clone_size: .; j_call: TRBJ2-5; v_call: TRBV29-1; cdr3_nt: TGCAGCGTTTCGACCCAGGGTTTAGAGACCCAGTACTTC; cdr3_aa: CSVSTQGLETQYF
d_call: .; clone_size: once; j_call: TRBJ1-1; v_call: TRBV7-9; cdr3_nt: TGTGCCAGCAATAAGGACCTAAGGGGAGCTTTCTTT; cdr3_aa: CASNKDLRGAFF
d_call: TRBD2; clone_size: .; j_call: TRBJ2-1; v_call: TRBV2; cdr3_nt: TGTGCCAGCAGACAACTAGCGGGGTTCGGGAATGAGCAGTTCTTC; cdr3_aa: CASRQLAGFGNEQFF
d_call: TRBD2; clone_size: .; j_call: TRBJ2-5; v_call: TRBV5-1; cdr3_nt: TGCGCCAGCAGCGATCTAGCGGGAGGGCCGCAAGAGACCCAGTACTTC; cdr3_aa: CASSDLAGGPQETQYF
d_call: .; clone_size: few; j_call: TRBJ2-1; v_call: TRBV29-1; cdr3_nt: TGCAGCGTTGATTTGGGACCCCCCAATGAGCAGTTCTTC; cdr3_aa: CSVDLGPPNEQFF
d_call: .; clone_size: few; j_call: TRBJ1-1; v_call: TRBV29-1; cdr3_nt: TGCAGCGTTGAGAGGGGTGAAAAAGCTTTCTTT; cdr3_aa: CSVERGEKAFF
d_call: .; clone_size: few; j_call: TRBJ2-2; v_call: TRBV20-1; cdr3_nt: TGCAGTGCTAGAGGTTCGGGGACCGGGGAGCTGTTTTTT; cdr3_aa: CSARGSGTGELFF
d_call: TRBD1; clone_size: .; j_call: TRBJ1-1; v_call: TRBV7-9; cdr3_nt: TGTGCCAGCAGCTTAGGACAGGGTGTGGCTGAAGCTTTCTTT; cdr3_aa: CASSLGQGVAEAFF
d_call: .; clone_size: few; j_call: TRBJ2-2; v_call: TRBV20-1; cdr3_nt: TGCAGTGCTAGGGCCGGGACCGCAAACACCGGGGAGCTGTTTTTT; cdr3_aa: CSARAGTANTGELFF
d_call: TRBD2; clone_size: few; j_call: TRBJ2-1; v_call: TRBV20-1; cdr3_nt: TGCAGTGCTCCCTTTCACGGGAGGGCAAATGAGCAGTTCTTC; cdr3_aa: CSAPFHGRANEQFF
d_call: .; clone_size: few; j_call: TRBJ2-1; v_call: TRBV20-1; cdr3_nt: TGCAGTGCTAGAGATGGCGAGAAAAACTACAATGAGCAGTTCTTC; cdr3_aa: CSARDGEKNYNEQFF
d_call: TRBD1; clone_size: .; j_call: TRBJ2-6; v_call: TRBV5-1; cdr3_nt: TGCGCCAGCAGCTTGAGGGGGCCTTCTGGGGCCAACGTCCTGACTTTC; cdr3_aa: CASSLRGPSGANVLTF
d_call: .; clone_size: .; j_call: TRBJ2-5; v_call: TRBV12-3/TRBV12-4; cdr3_nt: TGTGCCAGCAGCCCGACGAGAGAGACCCAGTACTTC; cdr3_aa: CASSPTRETQYF
d_call: .; clone_size: few; j_call: TRBJ2-2; v_call: TRBV14; cdr3_nt: TGTGCCACCCGGGTAGGGACCCACACCGGGGAGCTGTTTTTT; cdr3_aa: CATRVGTHTGELFF
d_call: TRBD1; clone_size: few; j_call: TRBJ2-3; v_call: TRBV27; cdr3_nt: TGTGCCAGCACCCAGACAGGGACAGATACGCAGTATTTT; cdr3_aa: CASTQTGTDTQYF
d_call: .; clone_size: .; j_call: TRBJ2-3; v_call: TRBV25-1; cdr3_nt: TGTGCCAGCAGTGAATGGACCGCAGCTAGCACAGATACGCAGTATTTT; cdr3_aa: CASSEWTAASTDTQYF
d_call: .; clone_size: few; j_call: TRBJ1-5; v_call: TRBV20-1; cdr3_nt: TGCAGTGCTAGCCCCCTGAGCAATCAGCCCCAGCATTTT; cdr3_aa: CSASPLSNQPQHF
d_call: TRBD1; clone_size: .; j_call: TRBJ2-3; v_call: TRBV20-1; cdr3_nt: TGCAGTGCTATCCCCAGGGGGCAACCAGATACGCAGTATTTT; cdr3_aa: CSAIPRGQPDTQYF
d_call: .; clone_size: few; j_call: TRBJ2-1; v_call: TRBV4-3; cdr3_nt: TGCGCCAGCAGCCAAGAAGCCTGGGGGCTCATCGGTGAGCAGTTCTTC; cdr3_aa: CASSQEAWGLIGEQFF
d_call: .; clone_size: .; j_call: TRBJ1-1; v_call: TRBV29-1; cdr3_nt: TGCAGCGCCAAAGGCGGGGGCACAACGACTGAAGCTTTCTTT; cdr3_aa: CSAKGGGTTTEAFF
d_call: TRBD1; clone_size: .; j_call: TRBJ2-2; v_call: TRBV5-1; cdr3_nt: TGCGCCAGCAGCCCGGGACAGCCGAACACCGGGGAGCTGTTTTTT; cdr3_aa: CASSPGQPNTGELFF
d_call: .; clone_size: .; j_call: TRBJ2-7; v_call: TRBV29-1; cdr3_nt: TGCAGCAGCCGGGTAGGCTACGAGCAGTACTTC; cdr3_aa: CSSRVGYEQYF
d_call: .; clone_size: .; j_call: TRBJ2-2; v_call: TRBV5-6; cdr3_nt: TGTGCCAGCAGCTTCGTCTCCGGTATAAGAACGAACACCGGGGAGCTGTTTTTT; cdr3_aa: CASSFVSGIRTNTGELFF
d_call: .; clone_size: few; j_call: TRBJ1-4; v_call: TRBV28; cdr3_nt: TGTGCCAGCAGTCCGCAGGGAGGATTACTTGAAAAACTGTTTTTT; cdr3_aa: CASSPQGGLLEKLFF
d_call: .; clone_size: once; j_call: TRBJ2-2; v_call: TRBV28; cdr3_nt: TGTGCCAGCAGTTTTCCCGGGGGCAAGACCGGGGAGCTGTTTTTT; cdr3_aa: CASSFPGGKTGELFF
d_call: .; clone_size: .; j_call: TRBJ1-1; v_call: TRBV12-3/TRBV12-4; cdr3_nt: TGTGCCAGCAGTTTGGAGCAGCCCAAAAAAGCTTTCTTT; cdr3_aa: CASSLEQPKKAFF
d_call: TRBD1; clone_size: .; j_call: TRBJ2-5; v_call: TRBV20-1; cdr3_nt: TGCAGTGTAGGTGACAGGGCCCAAGAGACCCAGTACTTC; cdr3_aa: CSVGDRAQETQYF
d_call: .; clone_size: once; j_call: TRBJ2-3; v_call: TRBV29-1; cdr3_nt: TGCAGCGTTCTCCCCACAGATACGCAGTATTTT; cdr3_aa: CSVLPTDTQYF
d_call: TRBD2; clone_size: few; j_call: TRBJ2-3; v_call: TRBV28; cdr3_nt: TGTGCCAGCGGGGGGGGAGAGGTTATAGATACGCAGTATTTT; cdr3_aa: CASGGGEVIDTQYF
d_call: TRBD1; clone_size: few; j_call: TRBJ2-7; v_call: TRBV10-3; cdr3_nt: TGTGCCATCAGTGCGGACAGGGGGAGAGGCGAGCAGTACTTC; cdr3_aa: CAISADRGRGEQYF
d_call: .; clone_size: few; j_call: TRBJ1-1; v_call: TRBV7-9; cdr3_nt: TGTGCCAGCAGCCCACTTCCCATGAACACTGAAGCTTTCTTT; cdr3_aa: CASSPLPMNTEAFF
d_call: .; clone_size: .; j_call: TRBJ2-3; v_call: TRBV29-1; cdr3_nt: TGCAGCGTTGAAGAGGGGGGCCGGGATACGCAGTATTTT; cdr3_aa: CSVEEGGRDTQYF
d_call: TRBD2; clone_size: many; j_call: TRBJ2-1; v_call: TRBV5-1; cdr3_nt: TGCGCCAGCAGCTTGGGGGGAGGAAGGGCTAGCGGCTCCTACAATGAGCAGTTCTTC; cdr3_aa: CASSLGGGRASGSYNEQFF
d_call: .; clone_size: few; j_call: TRBJ2-3; v_call: TRBV7-9; cdr3_nt: TGTGCCAGCAGCTCCGCAGATACGCAGTATTTT; cdr3_aa: CASSSADTQYF
d_call: TRBD2; clone_size: few; j_call: TRBJ2-1; v_call: TRBV2; cdr3_nt: TGTGCCAGCAGGGCAAAGCGGGAGGGTTACAATGAGCAGTTCTTC; cdr3_aa: CASRAKREGYNEQFF
d_call: TRBD1; clone_size: .; j_call: TRBJ2-2; v_call: TRBV15; cdr3_nt: TGTGCCACCAGCAGAGATCCGGGACAGGGATCCGGGGAGCTGTTTTTT; cdr3_aa: CATSRDPGQGSGELFF
d_call: TRBD2; clone_size: few; j_call: TRBJ2-1; v_call: TRBV5-1; cdr3_nt: TGCGCCAGCAGCTTGTCCCCAGGTAGCGGGACGATTAATGAGCAGTTCTTC; cdr3_aa: CASSLSPGSGTINEQFF
d_call: .; clone_size: .; j_call: TRBJ2-5; v_call: TRBV4-1; cdr3_nt: TGCGCCAGCAGCCAAGAGGTGAAGATGGGGACCCAGTACTTC; cdr3_aa: CASSQEVKMGTQYF
d_call: .; clone_size: few; j_call: TRBJ2-3; v_call: TRBV12-5; cdr3_nt: TGTGCTAGTGGTTTGACGCTAGGAAATACGCAGTATTTT; cdr3_aa: CASGLTLGNTQYF
d_call: .; clone_size: .; j_call: TRBJ2-3; v_call: TRBV5-1; cdr3_nt: TGCGCCAGCAGCTGGCAGGGTCGTGGAGATACGCAGTATTTT; cdr3_aa: CASSWQGRGDTQYF
d_call: .; clone_size: few; j_call: TRBJ1-2; v_call: TRBV11-2; cdr3_nt: TGTGCCAGCAGCTTAGTATCTGGGAATGGCTATGGCTACACCTTC; cdr3_aa: CASSLVSGNGYGYTF
d_call: TRBD1; clone_size: many; j_call: TRBJ2-5; v_call: TRBV7-2; cdr3_nt: TGTGCCAGCAGCCCAGACAGGGTCGCGGAGACCCAGTACTTC; cdr3_aa: CASSPDRVAETQYF
d_call: .; clone_size: few; j_call: TRBJ1-4; v_call: TRBV20-1; cdr3_nt: TGCAGTGCTAGTCGGGGCTATGAAAAACTGTTTTTT; cdr3_aa: CSASRGYEKLFF
d_call: .; clone_size: .; j_call: TRBJ2-4; v_call: TRBV5-1; cdr3_nt: TGCGCCAGCAGCTTGACGGCATGGGGCATTCAGTACTTC; cdr3_aa: CASSLTAWGIQYF
d_call: .; clone_size: many; j_call: TRBJ2-2; v_call: TRBV6-6; cdr3_nt: TGTGCCAGCAGTTACTATGGGGACACCGGGGAGCTGTTTTTT; cdr3_aa: CASSYYGDTGELFF
d_call: .; clone_size: .; j_call: TRBJ2-1; v_call: TRBV3-1; cdr3_nt: TGTGCCAGCAGCCAAGGAACTTTTACTTCCTACAATGAGCAGTTCTTC; cdr3_aa: CASSQGTFTSYNEQFF
d_call: TRBD2; clone_size: few; j_call: TRBJ2-1; v_call: TRBV27; cdr3_nt: TGTGCCACCACGGGGGGCAATGAGCAGTTCTTC; cdr3_aa: CATTGGNEQFF
d_call: .; clone_size: .; j_call: TRBJ2-5; v_call: TRBV7-2; cdr3_nt: TGTGCCAGCAGCTTAGAAGTGCAATCGGCCCAGTACTTC; cdr3_aa: CASSLEVQSAQYF